This T cell receptor (beta chain) is from a study of T cell changes during pregnancy in multiple sclerosis. TCRdb's table, derived via immunoSEQ multiplex PCR, lists solely in-frame clones and lacks some. The sample contains 40,000 to 55,000 clones, 85% to 95% of which appear only once. Trimming shortened V by 6 bases and J by 7 bases, and 9 bases separated the two germline ends. There are 11 residues in the CDR3. Germline CDR1 reads KGHSY; CDR2 reads FQNENV. V is TRBV16 and J is TRBJ1-2; unclear D gene. This TCR came from a female donor in good health, enrolled as a control in a pregnancy study. The sample consisted of CD4+ T cells from peripheral blood mononuclear cells, taken after pregnancy. The CDR3 DNA sequence: TGTGCCAGCAGTCCGAGCGGTGGCTACACCTTC. This gives the protein CASSPSGGYTF.